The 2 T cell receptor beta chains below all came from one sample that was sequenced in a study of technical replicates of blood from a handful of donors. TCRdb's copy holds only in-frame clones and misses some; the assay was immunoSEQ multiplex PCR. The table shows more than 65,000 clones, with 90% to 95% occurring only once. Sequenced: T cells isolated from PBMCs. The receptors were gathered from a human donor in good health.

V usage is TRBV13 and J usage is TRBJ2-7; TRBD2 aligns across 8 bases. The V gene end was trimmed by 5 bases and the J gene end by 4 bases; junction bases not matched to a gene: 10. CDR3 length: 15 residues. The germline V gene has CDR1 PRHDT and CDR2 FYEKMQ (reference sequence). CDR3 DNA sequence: TGTGCCAGCAGCGATACCGGGACTAGACAATACGAGCAGTACTTC. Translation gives CASSDTGTRQYEQYF.

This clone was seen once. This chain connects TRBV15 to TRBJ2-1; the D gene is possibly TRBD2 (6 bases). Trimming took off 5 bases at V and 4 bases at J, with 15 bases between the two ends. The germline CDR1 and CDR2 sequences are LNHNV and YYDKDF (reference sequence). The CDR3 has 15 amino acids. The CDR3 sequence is CATSDRGALYNEQFF. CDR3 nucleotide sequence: TGTGCCACCAGCGACCGCGGGGCTTTATACAATGAGCAGTTCTTC.